These 25 T cell receptor beta chains came from one sample sequenced in a study of blood T cell repertoires in COVID-19. Some clones are missing from TCRdb's copy, which holds only in-frame ones; the method was immunoSEQ multiplex PCR. The sample includes fewer than 250,000 clones, 87% of them seen just once. Sequencing used PBMCs or T cells enriched from blood (not recorded which). The receptors originated from a woman in her twenties or thirties with acute COVID-19.

This chain joins TRBV25-1 and TRBJ1-1; 11 bases fit TRBD1. From germline, CDR1 is MGHDK and CDR2 SYGVNS. The CDR3 is made up of 15 amino acids. Unmatched junction bases numbered 3, after V lost 1 base and J lost 5 bases. CDR3 DNA sequence: TGTGCCAGCAGTGAATCCCGGGACAGGGGGACTGAAGCTTTCTTT. This codes for CASSESRDRGTEAFF.

V is TRBV19 and J is TRBJ1-1, with TRBD1 as a possible D gene (6 bases). The germline CDR1 and CDR2 sequences are LNHDA and SQIVND (reference sequence). The CDR3 runs 14 residues. Trimming took 4 bases from V and 6 from J, leaving 15 bases between them. CDR3 sequence: CASSNWGRESEAFF. The CDR3 nucleotides read TGTGCCAGTAGTAACTGGGGGCGGGAGTCTGAAGCTTTCTTT.

The table lists this clone with a few counts. The rearrangement links TRBV6-5 to TRBJ1-1; 9 nucleotides agree with TRBD1. The J segment lost 4 bases and the V segment lost 0 bases, leaving 6 bases of the junction unmatched. Per the germline V gene, CDR1 is MNHEY and CDR2 is SVGAGI. The CDR3 consists of 16 residues. The CDR3 nucleotides read TGTGCCAGCAGTTACTCCGGGGGACAGGGTGGCACTGAAGCTTTCTTT. It specifies CASSYSGGQGGTEAFF.

In its sample, this clone was seen once. V gene TRBV4-3 combines with J gene TRBJ2-2; 7 nucleotides match TRBD1. J gave up 1 base and V 4 bases, and 3 bases lay outside the gene matches. Germline values: CDR1 LGHNA, CDR2 YSLEER. This CDR3 comprises 15 residues. This chain's CDR3 is CASSPGTVNTGELFF. The CDR3 DNA reads as TGCGCCAGCAGCCCAGGGACAGTGAACACCGGGGAGCTGTTTTTT.

Details on this clone: At one end, the junction sequence differs from germline, possibly due to a read error. The chain couples TRBV2 to TRBJ1-5, with TRBD1 identical over 7 bases. Germline V gene data show CDR1 as SNHLY and CDR2 as FYNNEI. The CDR3 is made up of 13 amino acids. CDR3 sequence: CASTGTVNQPQHF. The CDR3 DNA reads TGTGCCAGCACTGGGACAGTCAATCAACCCCAGCATTTT.

The chain couples TRBV5-6 to TRBJ1-4; D gene ambiguous. This CDR3 comprises 16 residues. With 4 bases removed from V and 10 bases from J, the gap between germline ends came to 23 bases. CDR1 SGHDT and CDR2 YYEEEE come from the germline V gene. The CDR3 bases are TGTGCCAGCAGCATACGTAGTGAGGGCGAGAAGGGAAAACTGTTTTTT. This codes for CASSIRSEGEKGKLFF.

The gene calls are TRBV2 and TRBJ1-5, with D perhaps TRBD1 (6 bases). Trimming stripped 6 bases from V and 7 bases from J, with 16 bases between. The CDR3 sequence is 14 residues long. The germline gives CDR1 SNHLY, CDR2 FYNNEI. CDR3: CASSDDRRRQPQHF. CDR3 bases: TGTGCCAGCAGCGACGACAGGCGACGGCAGCCCCAGCATTTT.

The chain recombines TRBV7-9 with TRBJ2-2, with D possibly TRBD1 on 5 matching bases. V was clipped by 2 bases and J by 1 base, with 11 bases between them. The germline gives CDR1 SEHNR, CDR2 FQNEAQ (reference sequence). The CDR3 consists of 16 residues. Written as DNA, the CDR3 is TGTGCCAGCAGCTTACCTCTAAGGGGGAACACCGGGGAGCTGTTTTTT. It is translated as CASSLPLRGNTGELFF.

This clone is a singleton in its sample. This chain uses TRBV10-2 with TRBJ1-2; 9 bases line up with TRBD1. The CDR3 length is 11 residues. CDR1 and CDR2 from the germline V gene are WSHSY and SAAADI. With V trimmed by 10 bases and J by 7 bases, 4 bases remained unmatched. CDR3 sequence reads: CATQGAAGYTF. The CDR3 DNA sequence: TGCGCCACACAGGGGGCGGCTGGCTACACCTTC.

The chain couples TRBV6-1 to TRBJ1-3, with D tentatively TRBD1 (5 bases). Trimming pared 0 bases from V and 12 bases from J, leaving 9 bases between. This CDR3 region has 12 residues. Germline V gene sequence: CDR1 MNHNS, CDR2 SASEGT. CDR3: CASSEAVGDIYF. DNA of the CDR3: TGTGCCAGCAGTGAAGCGGTAGGGGACATATATTTT.

The V gene is TRBV2, the J gene TRBJ2-3; D possibly corresponds to TRBD2 (6 bases). The CDR3 has 15 residues. The germline CDR1 and CDR2 sequences are SNHLY and FYNNEI. V gave up 7 bases and J gave up 4 bases, with 18 bases separating them. The DNA for the CDR3 is TGTGCCAGCACCTTGTTGGAGGGACGGCCAGATACGCAGTATTTT. It encodes CASTLLEGRPDTQYF.

This clone was found once. The gene calls are TRBV12-5 and TRBJ2-2; the D is unclear. The CDR3 covers 12 residues. With 6 bases removed from V and 3 bases from J, the gap between germline ends came to 5 bases. Germline V gene lookup returns CDR1 LGHNT and CDR2 FRNRAP. The CDR3 reads CASGQYTGELFF. As DNA, the CDR3 is TGTGCTAGTGGCCAATACACCGGGGAGCTGTTTTTT.

The chain combines TRBV5-1 with TRBJ1-2; no reliable D call. CDR3 length equals 13 residues. The V gene lost 5 bases and the J gene lost 4 bases, with 12 bases spanning the gap. Looked up from germline, CDR1 is SGHRS and CDR2 is YFSETQ. CDR3 in DNA: TGCGCCAGCAGGTCCGAGCAGGCCTATGGCTACACCTTC. Its translation is CASRSEQAYGYTF.

CDR3 loop: CASSLQGKVGYTF. The CDR3 bases are TGTGCCAGCAGCCTACAGGGAAAGGTGGGCTACACCTTC. The chain employs TRBV3-1 (or the pseudogene TRBV3-2) and TRBJ1-2, with a possible D match to TRBD1 (6 bases). The germline V gene encodes CDR1 LGHDT and CDR2 YNNKEL (reference sequence). The CDR3 has 13 residues. The germline V and J ends were trimmed by 4 bases and 8 bases, with 14 bases remaining between them.

V and J are TRBV19 and TRBJ1-2; TRBD1 might be the D (5 bases). V was trimmed by 7 bases and J by 9 bases, leaving 18 bases between them. The germline V gene has CDR1 LNHDA and CDR2 SQIVND (reference sequence). CDR3 length: 13 amino acids. The CDR3 reads CASNPGGERSYTF. The CDR3 DNA follows: TGTGCCAGTAATCCGGGGGGGGAGAGGAGCTACACCTTC.

The chain recombines TRBV18 with TRBJ1-2, with TRBD1 identical over 7 bases. J lost 5 bases, V lost 4 bases, and 13 bases had no gene match. Germline CDR1 reads KGHSH; CDR2 reads LQKENI. The CDR3 runs to 16 residues. DNA of the CDR3: TGTGCCAGCTCACACCCCGCGACAGGGCTTTCATATGGCTACACCTTC. This encodes CASSHPATGLSYGYTF.

The chain couples TRBV6-5 to TRBJ2-7, with 8 nucleotides matching TRBD1. V dropped 7 bases and J dropped 5; count of bases not matched to a gene: 7. The CDR3 runs to 13 residues. Germline assignment: CDR1 MNHEY and CDR2 SVGAGI. In nucleotides, the CDR3 is TGTGCCAGCACCAGGACAGGGACGAACGAGCAGTACTTC. This codes for CASTRTGTNEQYF.

J is TRBJ1-5 and V is TRBV7-2; D unresolved. Germline V gene sequence: CDR1 SGHTA, CDR2 FQGNSA. The CDR3 has 14 residues. V was pared by 5 bases and J by 7 bases, with 15 bases between. The CDR3 region is CASSPGRDWQPQHF. In nucleotides, the CDR3 is TGTGCCAGCAGCCCAGGACGGGATTGGCAGCCCCAGCATTTT.

The rearrangement joins TRBV7-9 to TRBJ2-5; D is possibly TRBD1 (6 bases). The CDR3 is made up of 15 amino acids. Per germline, CDR1 SEHNR and CDR2 FQNEAQ (reference sequence). V shed 5 bases and J shed 2 bases, with 15 bases lying between them. The CDR3 is CASSLRDNQQETQYF. CDR3 coding DNA: TGTGCCAGCAGCCTCCGGGACAACCAACAAGAGACCCAGTACTTC.

The gene calls are TRBV12-3 or TRBV12-4 and TRBJ2-7; D gene uncertain. This CDR3 has 13 residues. With 6 bases removed from V and 2 bases from J, the gap between germline ends came to 11 bases. The CDR3 loop reads CASRPSHPYEQYF. CDR3 DNA: TGTGCCAGCAGACCTAGTCACCCCTACGAGCAGTACTTC.

This clone has just one count. The chain combines TRBV7-9 with TRBJ1-1; D uncertain. V was trimmed by 9 bases and J by 0 bases, leaving 11 bases between them. Per germline, CDR1 SEHNR and CDR2 FQNEAQ (reference sequence). This CDR3 is 13 amino acids long. CDR3 nucleotides: TGTGCCAGTTTCGGTTCCGTGAACACTGAAGCTTTCTTT. It yields the protein CASFGSVNTEAFF.

The V call is TRBV2, the J call TRBJ1-6, with TRBD1 matching over 10 bases. The CDR3 has 16 amino acids. Trimming removed 6 bases from V and 7 bases from J; junction bases left unmatched: 9. In germline, CDR1 is SNHLY, CDR2 FYNNEI. The CDR3 nucleotides read TGTGCCAGCAGAGTAGGGACAGGGGTACAGAATTCACCCCTCCACTTT. Its translation: CASRVGTGVQNSPLHF.

This clone was recorded only once. This chain joins TRBV3-1 (or the pseudogene TRBV3-2) and TRBJ2-7; TRBD1 is a possible D gene (5 bases). The V and J ends lost 1 base and 5 bases respectively, with 9 bases between them. Germline V gene lookup returns CDR1 LGHDT and CDR2 YNNKEL (reference sequence). The CDR3 extends over 13 amino acids. CDR3 bases: TGTGCCAGCAGCCAAGGCGTAGGGGACGAGCAGTACTTC. Residues: CASSQGVGDEQYF.

This sequence joins TRBV10-3 and TRBJ2-5; TRBD1 matches at 7 bases. CDR1 and CDR2 from the germline V gene are ENHRY and SYGVKD. The trim removed 2 bases at V and 2 bases at J, leaving 5 bases unmatched. The CDR3 runs 15 residues. In nucleotides, the CDR3 is TGTGCCATCAGTGAGCCCCGGGACAGACAAGAGACCCAGTACTTC. This codes for CAISEPRDRQETQYF.

There are a few counts of this clone. The V call is TRBV27, the J call TRBJ1-1; 9 nucleotides align to TRBD1. The CDR3 is 14 residues long. Germline lookup yields CDR1 MNHEY and CDR2 SMNVEV (reference sequence). Unmatched junction bases numbered 12, after V lost 6 bases and J lost 10 bases. The CDR3 protein is CASSSGQGLEGAFF. The CDR3 DNA is TGTGCCAGCAGCTCGGGACAGGGTCTTGAGGGAGCTTTCTTT.